A single sample gave rise to the 21 T cell receptor beta chains below, sequenced in a study of blood T cell repertoires in COVID-19. The protocol was immunoSEQ multiplex PCR, while the TCRdb copy is restricted to in-frame clones and leaves out a portion. Among some 200,000 clones listed, about 85% were seen once. Material for sequencing was PBMCs or T cells enriched from blood (not recorded which). The source of these receptors is a woman aged 25 to 39 who had recovered from COVID-19.

The genes are TRBV27 and TRBJ1-2; 12 positions match TRBD1. The V gene end was trimmed by 5 bases and the J gene end by 6 bases; junction bases not matched to a gene: 7. The CDR3 runs 15 residues. Germline CDR1 reads MNHEY; CDR2 reads SMNVEV (reference sequence). In nucleotides, the CDR3 is TGTGCCAGCAGTCTCGCCGGGACAGGGGGCGATGGCTACACCTTC. Residues: CASSLAGTGGDGYTF.

The gene calls are TRBV5-4 and TRBJ2-2; 7 bases agree with TRBD1. This CDR3 comprises 16 residues. Germline trimming cut 6 bases from V and 0 bases from J; bases unmatched to any gene: 8. Per the germline V gene, CDR1 is SGHNT and CDR2 is YYREEE (reference sequence). CDR3 in amino acids: CASTRRTGANTGELFF. The CDR3 DNA is TGTGCCAGCACCCGGAGGACAGGTGCGAACACCGGGGAGCTGTTTTTT.

The chain is built from TRBV7-9 and TRBJ1-1; TRBD1 matches 8 bases. CDR3 length: 18 amino acids. V lost 2 bases to trimming and J lost 0 bases; unmatched junction nucleotides: 11. Germline CDR1 and CDR2: SEHNR and FQNEAQ (reference sequence). This CDR3 reads CASSLFQGALFVNTEAFF. CDR3 coding DNA: TGTGCCAGCAGCTTATTCCAGGGGGCATTATTTGTGAACACTGAAGCTTTCTTT.

V usage is TRBV6-5 and J usage is TRBJ1-1, with D unclear. The germline gives CDR1 MNHEY, CDR2 SVGAGI. This CDR3 spans 13 amino acids. The ends were cut back, 6 bases at V and 1 base at J, with 9 bases in the middle. The CDR3 DNA is TGTGCCAGCAGGGACTTCGAGAACACTGAAGCTTTCTTT. This codes for CASRDFENTEAFF.

The chain links TRBV6-1 to TRBJ2-5, with D possibly matching TRBD2 (5 bases). Trimming left V 0 bases short and J 4 bases short, with 15 bases between. Germline V lookup: CDR1 MNHNS, CDR2 SASEGT. This CDR3 is built from 16 residues. DNA of the CDR3: TGTGCCAGCAGTGAAGCGCGGGTAACACCAAGAGAGACCCAGTACTTC. Amino acids: CASSEARVTPRETQYF.

This clone appeared once. The chain is built from TRBV9 and TRBJ2-7, with 7 bases fitting TRBD1. Germline V gene sequence: CDR1 SGDLS, CDR2 YYNGEE. CDR3 size: 13 residues. Losses at the gene ends were 5 bases for V and 0 bases for J; bases not matched to a gene: 2. DNA of the CDR3: TGTGCCAGCAGTGGGACAGCCTCCTACGAGCAGTACTTC. Amino acid sequence: CASSGTASYEQYF.

The rearrangement uses TRBV6-4 and TRBJ2-1; 7 bases line up with TRBD2. V was clipped by 5 bases and J by 5 bases; unmatched bases: 12. The CDR3 is 16 amino acids. From germline, CDR1 is MRHNA and CDR2 SNTAGT. Here the CDR3 reads CASSKTGRGSHNEQFF. CDR3 in DNA: TGTGCCAGCAGTAAAACCGGGCGGGGGTCGCACAATGAGCAGTTCTTC.

The V call is TRBV2, the J call TRBJ1-1, with 7 bases fitting TRBD1. CDR1 is SNHLY, CDR2 FYNNEI, per germline. This CDR3 comprises 13 residues. The V and J ends lost 7 bases and 3 bases, in that order; junction bases with no gene match: 5. The CDR3 nucleotides read TGTGCCAGCAAAACAGGGGTTTACACTGAAGCTTTCTTT. It translates to CASKTGVYTEAFF. Combining the CDR3 with reference TRBV2 and TRBJ1-1 gives the whole variable domain EPEVTQTPSHQVTQMGQEVILRCVPISNHLYFYWYRQILGQKVEFLVSFYNNEISEKSEIFDDQFSVERPDGSNFTLKIRSTKLEDSAMYFCASKTGVYTEAFFGQGTRLTVV.

This chain uses TRBV29-1 with TRBJ1-2; 8 bases map to TRBD1. The CDR3 is 12 residues long. J gave up 14 bases and V 3 bases, and 11 bases lay outside the gene matches. Looked up from germline, CDR1 is SQVTM and CDR2 is ANQGSEA. The CDR3, as DNA: TGCAGCGTTGATCCCGGGGCAGGGGGCAATACCTTC. Its translation: CSVDPGAGGNTF.

This chain joins TRBV7-6 and TRBJ1-2; 7 nucleotides align to TRBD1. CDR1 SGHVS and CDR2 FNYEAQ come from the germline V gene. This CDR3 is built from 16 residues. With V trimmed by 1 base and J by 7 bases, 12 bases remained unmatched. Here the CDR3 reads CASSLDRGRLMSGYTF. CDR3 nucleotide sequence: TGTGCCAGCAGCTTAGACAGGGGAAGATTAATGAGTGGCTACACCTTC.

The gene calls are TRBV3-1 (or the pseudogene TRBV3-2) and TRBJ1-2, with a possible D match to TRBD1 (5 bases). This CDR3 spans 14 amino acids. Germline CDR1 reads LGHDT; CDR2 reads YNNKEL (reference sequence). V lost 4 bases and J 3 bases, leaving 12 bases between the germline ends. The CDR3 bases are TGTGCCAGCAGCCCGGGACTTGGGGACTATGGCTACACCTTC. Encoded protein: CASSPGLGDYGYTF.

About this clone: This CDR3 is also generated by other DNA sequences in the sample. The V call is TRBV6-4, the J call TRBJ2-2; 8 bases match TRBD1. CDR1 MRHNA and CDR2 SNTAGT come from the germline V gene. J lost 3 bases, V lost 0 bases, and 0 bases had no gene match. This CDR3 contains 15 residues. CDR3 sequence (DNA): TGTGCCAGCAGTGACTCGACAGGGGACACCGGGGAGCTGTTTTTT. It encodes CASSDSTGDTGELFF.

The chain is built from TRBV10-3 and TRBJ2-3; D is uncertain. CDR1 is ENHRY, CDR2 SYGVKD, per germline. The CDR3 is 16 residues long. V was shortened by 0 bases and J by 1 base, with 11 bases between the two germline ends. CDR3 in amino acids: CAISESTLPGTDTQYF. As DNA, the CDR3 is TGTGCCATCAGTGAGTCGACTCTTCCGGGCACAGATACGCAGTATTTT.

This clone has a single count. J is TRBJ2-5 and V is TRBV5-1; 12 nucleotides agree with TRBD2. V trimming: 0 bases; J trimming: 2 bases; junction bases outside the gene matches: 5. The CDR3 has 17 residues. The germline gives CDR1 SGHRS, CDR2 YFSETQ. The CDR3 DNA reads TGCGCCAGCAGCTTGGGGCTAGCGGGGGGGTTACAAGAGACCCAGTACTTC. As protein: CASSLGLAGGLQETQYF.

This sequence joins TRBV3-1 (or the pseudogene TRBV3-2) and TRBJ2-7, with D maybe TRBD2 (6 bases). The CDR3 loop spans 14 amino acids. V was clipped by 5 bases and J by 5 bases, with 16 bases between them. In germline, CDR1 is LGHDT, CDR2 YNNKEL (reference sequence). CDR3: CASSTNRGIDEQYF. The CDR3 coding sequence is TGTGCCAGCAGCACGAATCGGGGGATCGACGAGCAGTACTTC.

The rearrangement joins TRBV9 to TRBJ1-3, with D possibly TRBD1 on 6 matching bases. CDR1 and CDR2 from the germline V gene are SGDLS and YYNGEE. The CDR3 is made up of 15 amino acids. The germline V and J ends were trimmed by 0 bases and 3 bases, with 10 bases remaining between them. CDR3 amino acids: CASSVGGGVGNTIYF. The CDR3 nucleotides read TGTGCCAGCAGCGTAGGAGGGGGGGTTGGAAACACCATATATTTT.

The chain has TRBV13 and TRBJ2-7; 7 nucleotides align to TRBD1. Looked up from germline, CDR1 is PRHDT and CDR2 is FYEKMQ (reference sequence). The CDR3 is 14 residues long. V was pared by 5 bases and J by 8 bases, with 12 bases of the junction left unmatched. This CDR3 reads CASSPQGQRPKQYF. Here the CDR3 DNA reads TGTGCCAGCAGCCCCCAGGGACAGCGCCCTAAGCAGTACTTC.

V usage is TRBV21-1 and J usage is TRBJ1-2; the table assigns TRBD1, which was not confirmed against the DNA. TRBV21-1 is designated a pseudogene. This CDR3 is built from 19 residues. CDR3 DNA sequence: TGTGCCAGCAGCAAAGGGCACTGTAGGGACAGGGGAGAAGATTGTGGCTACACCTTC. Amino acids: CASSKGHCRDRGEDCGYTF.

The genes are TRBV19 and TRBJ2-2, with a weak D call TRBD2 (5 bases). Germline-derived CDR1 and CDR2 are LNHDA and SQIVND (reference sequence). Between the trimmed V and J ends, which lost 7 bases and 3 bases, there was a span of 15 bases. The CDR3 runs to 15 residues. This CDR3 reads CASNLWVGDTGELFF. The CDR3 bases are TGTGCCAGTAATTTGTGGGTCGGGGACACCGGGGAGCTGTTTTTT.

This sequence joins TRBV11-2 and TRBJ1-2; 9 bases map to TRBD1. V was pared by 1 base and J by 4 bases, with 4 bases of the junction left unmatched. CDR3 length: 15 residues. CDR1 and CDR2 (germline): SGHAT, FQNNGV. The CDR3 loop is CASSLVSGQGYGYTF. The CDR3 region has the DNA TGTGCCAGCAGCTTAGTTTCGGGACAGGGCTATGGCTACACCTTC.

Many counts were recorded for this clone. V usage is TRBV2 and J usage is TRBJ1-2; D may be TRBD1 (5 bases). Trimming took 8 bases from V and 8 from J, leaving 24 bases between them. Germline assignment: CDR1 SNHLY and CDR2 FYNNEI. There are 15 residues in the CDR3. CDR3 loop: CASLPIGREERGYTF. In DNA form, the CDR3 reads TGTGCCAGCTTGCCTATAGGCAGGGAAGAAAGGGGCTACACCTTC.